This TCR beta chain was identified during a study of tumor-infiltrating lymphocytes in primary liver carcinoma. Study context: Each of the growths was stage T1-T3 N0M0, extending 4.2 to 10 cm across.

The researchers produced TCR beta cDNA from approximately 550 ng total RNA with a constant-region primer. Three nested multiplex PCR rounds of slightly modified ARM-PCR generated TCR beta libraries. TCRdb re-called the multiplex PCR reads through MiXCR, storing one row per CDR3 protein. There are 99,000 or so distinct CDR3 sequences in the sample; roughly four fifths occur only once, and 15% to 20% lies in the top ten. Study results and caveats: All five tumor regions shared only about 8-25% of top clones. Reduced overlap was seen in tumor-adjacent and tumor-blood pairs versus tumor region pairs. The difference in top-250-clone fraction between tumors and blood was significant, favoring tumors (p = 0.039).

Extraction of RNA together with DNA used 20-30 mg of unsorted bulk tissue. Comments on this clonotype: Its antigen is as yet unknown.

The specimen was liver tumor tissue from sampling region 3. Subset defined: tumor region T3, left-lateral pole. The TCR was taken from a man in his forties with primary liver carcinoma and hepatitis B virus infection.

CDR3 bases: TGTGCCAGTAATGAACCAGGACAGGGTCGCAACGAGCAGTACTTC. As protein: CASNEPGQGRNEQYF. The V and J genes are TRBV28 and TRBJ2-7; the match to TRBD1 covers 8 bases. The ends lost 9 bases at V and 5 bases at J; junction bases unmatched: 15. Germline CDR1 is MDHEN and CDR2 is SYDVKM. The CDR3 spans 15 residues.